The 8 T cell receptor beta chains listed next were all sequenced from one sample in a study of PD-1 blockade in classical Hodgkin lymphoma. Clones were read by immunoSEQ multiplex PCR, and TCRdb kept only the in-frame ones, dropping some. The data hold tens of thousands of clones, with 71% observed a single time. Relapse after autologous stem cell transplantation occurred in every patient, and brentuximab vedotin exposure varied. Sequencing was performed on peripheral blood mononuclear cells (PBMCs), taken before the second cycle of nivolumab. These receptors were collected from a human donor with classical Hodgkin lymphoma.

The CDR3 DNA reads TGCGCCAGCAGCCATAGTAATACGCAGTATTTT. It translates to CASSHSNTQYF. The chain couples TRBV4-3 to TRBJ2-3; D uncertain. The CDR3 covers 11 residues. V was pared by 3 bases and J by 7 bases, with 5 bases between. The germline V gene encodes CDR1 LGHNA and CDR2 YSLEER.

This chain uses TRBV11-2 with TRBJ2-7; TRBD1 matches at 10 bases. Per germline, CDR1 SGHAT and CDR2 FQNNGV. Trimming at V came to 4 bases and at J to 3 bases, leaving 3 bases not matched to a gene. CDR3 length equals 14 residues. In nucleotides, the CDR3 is TGTGCCAGCAGCTGGGACAGGGGTAACTACGAGCAGTACTTC. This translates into CASSWDRGNYEQYF.

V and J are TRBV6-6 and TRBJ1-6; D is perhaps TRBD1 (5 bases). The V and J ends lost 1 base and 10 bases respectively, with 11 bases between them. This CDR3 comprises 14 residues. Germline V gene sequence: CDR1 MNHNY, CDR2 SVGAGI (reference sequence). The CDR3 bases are TGTGCCAGCAGTTACTTCTCAGAGGGGTCACCCCTCCACTTT. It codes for CASSYFSEGSPLHF.

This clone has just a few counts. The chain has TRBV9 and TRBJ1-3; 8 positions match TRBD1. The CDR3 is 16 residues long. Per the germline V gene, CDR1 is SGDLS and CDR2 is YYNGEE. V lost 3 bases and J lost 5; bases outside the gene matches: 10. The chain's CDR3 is CASSGDTGGWRNTIYF. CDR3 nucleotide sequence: TGTGCCAGCAGCGGGGACACAGGGGGTTGGAGAAACACCATATATTTT. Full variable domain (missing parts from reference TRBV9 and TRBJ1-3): DSGVTQTPKHLITATGQRVTLRCSPRSGDLSVYWYQQSLDQGLQFLIQYYNGEERAKGNILERFSAQQFPDLHSELNLSSLELGDSALYFCASSGDTGGWRNTIYFGEGSWLTVV.

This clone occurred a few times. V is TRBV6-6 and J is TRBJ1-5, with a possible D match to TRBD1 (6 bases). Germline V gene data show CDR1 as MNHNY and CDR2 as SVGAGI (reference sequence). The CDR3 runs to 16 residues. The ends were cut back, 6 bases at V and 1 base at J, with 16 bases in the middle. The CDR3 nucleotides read TGTGCCAGCAGCCCACACGTGGACAGCAGCAATCAGCCCCAGCATTTT. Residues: CASSPHVDSSNQPQHF.

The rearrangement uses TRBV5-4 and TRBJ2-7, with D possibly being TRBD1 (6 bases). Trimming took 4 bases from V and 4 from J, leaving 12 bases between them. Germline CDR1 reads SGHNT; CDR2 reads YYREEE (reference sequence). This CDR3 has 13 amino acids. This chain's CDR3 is CASSPGQRYEQYF. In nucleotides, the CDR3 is TGTGCCAGCAGCCCAGGACAGCGGTACGAGCAGTACTTC.

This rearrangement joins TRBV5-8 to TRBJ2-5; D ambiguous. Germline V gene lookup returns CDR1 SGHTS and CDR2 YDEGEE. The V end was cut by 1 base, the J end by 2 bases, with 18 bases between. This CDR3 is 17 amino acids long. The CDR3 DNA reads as TGTGCCAGCAGCTTGTATTGGTCCACAACCCTTCAAGAGACCCAGTACTTC. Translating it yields CASSLYWSTTLQETQYF.

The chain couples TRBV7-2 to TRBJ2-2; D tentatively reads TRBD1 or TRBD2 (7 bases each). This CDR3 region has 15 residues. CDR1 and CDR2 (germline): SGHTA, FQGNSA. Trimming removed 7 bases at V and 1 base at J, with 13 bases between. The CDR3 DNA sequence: TGTGCCAGCAAACCAGGGGGGGTGAACACCGGGGAGCTGTTTTTT. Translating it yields CASKPGGVNTGELFF.